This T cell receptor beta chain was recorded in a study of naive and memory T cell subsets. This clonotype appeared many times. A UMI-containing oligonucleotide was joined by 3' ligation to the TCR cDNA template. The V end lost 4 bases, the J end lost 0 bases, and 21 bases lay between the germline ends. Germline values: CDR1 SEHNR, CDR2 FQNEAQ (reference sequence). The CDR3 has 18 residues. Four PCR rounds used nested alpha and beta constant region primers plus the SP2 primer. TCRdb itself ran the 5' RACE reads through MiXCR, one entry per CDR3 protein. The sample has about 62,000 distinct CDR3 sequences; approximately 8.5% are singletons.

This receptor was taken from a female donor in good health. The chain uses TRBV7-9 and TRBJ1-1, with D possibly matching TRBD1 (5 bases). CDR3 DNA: TGTGCCAGCAGCTCCCCGAGGGATTTGGGACCAATGAACACTGAAGCTTTCTTT. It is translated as CASSSPRDLGPMNTEAFF. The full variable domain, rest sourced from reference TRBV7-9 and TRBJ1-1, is DTGVSQNPRHKITKRGQNVTFRCDPISEHNRLYWYRQTLGQGPEFLTYFQNEAQLEKSRLLSDRFSAERPKGSFSTLEIQRTEQGDSAMYLCASSSPRDLGPMNTEAFFGQGTRLTVV.